The next 8 T cell receptor beta chains were all read from a single sample in a study of Ad26.COV2.S vaccination and SARS-CoV-2 variants. TCRdb's copy holds only in-frame clones and misses some; the assay was immunoSEQ multiplex PCR. The sample records approximately 340,000 clones, approximately 84% being singletons. Treatment indicated: about 20 received Ad26.COV2.S at low or high dose, single or two shots; a few received placebo; per-sample allocation not given. Sampling took place 63 days after the first vaccine or placebo injection. The starting material was peripheral blood, obtained in a trial of Ad26.COV2.S vaccine versus placebo. The receptors shown here come from a person aged 18-60 years who received the Ad26.COV2.S COVID-19 vaccine or a placebo.

This clone appeared once. CDR3 protein: CASSQVQGTNSPLHF. CDR3 DNA: TGCGCCAGCAGCCAAGTTCAGGGGACCAATTCACCCCTCCACTTT. The chain uses TRBV4-1 and TRBJ1-6; a possible D gene is TRBD1 (6 bases). Germline lookup yields CDR1 MGHRA and CDR2 YSYEKL. This CDR3 has 15 amino acids. V lost 1 base and J 7 bases, leaving 11 bases between the germline ends.

The gene calls are TRBV7-9 and TRBJ2-1, with D possibly matching TRBD1 (5 bases). This CDR3 is 14 amino acids long. CDR1 and CDR2 (germline): SEHNR, FQNEAQ (reference sequence). Trimming took 5 bases from V and 2 from J, leaving 10 bases between them. The CDR3 spells CASSLQGAYNEQFF. The CDR3 nucleotides read TGTGCCAGCAGCCTTCAAGGGGCCTACAATGAGCAGTTCTTC.

The V and J genes are TRBV3-1 (or the pseudogene TRBV3-2) and TRBJ2-1; D call uncertain. V shed 3 bases and J shed 6 bases, with 12 bases lying between them. The CDR3 contains 14 residues. Germline lookup yields CDR1 LGHDT and CDR2 YNNKEL (reference sequence). The CDR3 loop reads CASSQATFGNEQFF. CDR3 in DNA: TGTGCCAGCAGCCAGGCGACGTTCGGCAATGAGCAGTTCTTC.

CDR3 protein: CASPGGGRDTQYF. The CDR3 bases are TGTGCCAGCCCCGGGGGGGGGAGAGATACGCAGTATTTT. The rearrangement links TRBV5-8 to TRBJ2-3, with 8 bases lining up with TRBD2. The CDR3 loop spans 13 amino acids. The V gene's germline CDR1 is SGHTS and CDR2 YDEGEE. The V segment lost 7 bases and the J segment 5 bases; nucleotides outside the gene matches: 6.

The chain has TRBV19 and TRBJ1-5; D gene uncertain. Trimming shortened V by 5 bases and J by 4 bases, and 9 bases separated the two germline ends. The CDR3 runs 13 residues. Germline lookup yields CDR1 LNHDA and CDR2 SQIVND (reference sequence). CDR3 amino acids: CASSPPSNQPQHF. Written as DNA, the CDR3 is TGTGCCAGTAGTCCCCCCTCTAATCAGCCCCAGCATTTT.

The chain combines TRBV29-1 with TRBJ1-1; D is unclear. CDR3 length: 13 amino acids. CDR1 SQVTM and CDR2 ANQGSEA come from the germline V gene. With 8 bases removed from V and 4 bases from J, the gap between germline ends came to 17 bases. CDR3 in DNA: TGCAGCAGCCTGCCGAGGGCAGGCACTGAAGCTTTCTTT. Its translation is CSSLPRAGTEAFF.

The J gene is TRBJ2-1, the V gene TRBV5-1; D unclear. V was trimmed by 0 bases and J by 5 bases, leaving 9 bases between them. This CDR3 has 14 residues. Germline CDR1 and CDR2: SGHRS and YFSETQ. Here the CDR3 DNA reads TGCGCCAGCAGCTTGGCCCGTACCAACAATGAGCAGTTCTTC. Its protein is CASSLARTNNEQFF.

Worth noting for this clone: A junction boundary mismatches the germline segment, possibly from a read error. This chain uses TRBV29-1 with TRBJ1-2, with 9 bases lining up with TRBD1. In germline, CDR1 is SQVTM, CDR2 ANQGSEA. There are 12 residues in the CDR3. The CDR3 sequence: CSVEDRGAGYTF. The CDR3 region has the DNA TGCAGCGTGGAAGACAGGGGGGCTGGCTACACCTTC.